Presented here are 4 T cell receptor beta chains from one specimen sequenced in a study of blood T cell repertoires in COVID-19. Sequencing used immunoSEQ multiplex PCR; TCRdb keeps in-frame clones, though not all of them. The sample carries some 330,000 clones, more than 75% recorded once. The specimen sequenced was PBMCs or T cells enriched from blood (not recorded which). The origin of the receptors is a man aged 25 to 40 who had recovered from COVID-19.

The chain couples TRBV5-1 to TRBJ1-4, with D possibly being TRBD1 (6 bases). V shed 3 bases and J shed 6 bases, with 18 bases lying between them. The CDR3 extends over 16 amino acids. CDR1 and CDR2 from the germline V gene are SGHRS and YFSETQ. The chain's CDR3 is CASSSTGGAGDEKLFF. In DNA, the CDR3 is TGCGCCAGCAGCTCCACCGGGGGGGCCGGGGATGAAAAACTGTTTTTT. Based on the CDR3 plus reference TRBV5-1 and TRBJ1-4, the full variable domain is KAGVTQTPRYLIKTRGQQVTLSCSPISGHRSVSWYQQTPGQGLQFLFEYFSETQRNKGNFPGRFSGRQFSNSRSEMNVSTLELGDSALYLCASSSTGGAGDEKLFFGSGTQLSVL.

This rearrangement joins TRBV2 to TRBJ1-6; D is perhaps TRBD1 (6 bases). The germline CDR1 and CDR2 sequences are SNHLY and FYNNEI. The CDR3 is 16 residues long. V lost 5 bases and J lost 6, with 17 bases in between. The CDR3 nucleotides are TGTGCCAGCAGTAACCCCCGCCGGGGGGCTAATTCACCCCTCCACTTT. It translates to CASSNPRRGANSPLHF.

In its sample, this clone was seen once. V and J are TRBV21-1 and TRBJ2-7; TRBD2 is the table's D call and was not checked against the DNA. TRBV21-1 is recorded as a pseudogene. This CDR3 comprises 13 residues. This CDR3 is CASKHGECYEQYF. DNA for the CDR3: TGTGCCAGCAAGCACGGAGAATGCTACGAGCAGTACTTC.

This clone was recorded only once. The CDR3 spells CASSPGRGGDTQYF. The CDR3 region has the DNA TGTGCCAGCAGCCCCGGACGGGGAGGAGATACGCAGTATTTT. The V call is TRBV7-8, the J call TRBJ2-3, with D perhaps TRBD2 (6 bases). Trimming pared 5 bases from V and 5 bases from J, leaving 14 bases between. Germline V gene lookup returns CDR1 SGHVS and CDR2 FQNEAQ. This CDR3 spans 14 amino acids. Variable domain in full (rest from reference TRBV7-8 and TRBJ2-3): GAGVSQSPRYKVAKRGQDVALRCDPISGHVSLFWYQQALGQGPEFLTYFQNEAQLDKSGLPSDRFFAERPEGSVSTLKIQRTQQEDSAVYLCASSPGRGGDTQYFGPGTRLTVL.